A selection of T cell receptor beta chains follows, all from one sample in a study of T cell responses to AZD1222 COVID-19 vaccine. This table comes from immunoSEQ multiplex PCR, and its TCRdb copy is limited to in-frame clones, with some not included. The table records more than 150,000 clones, about nine tenths of them present only once. The sequencing here drew on peripheral blood, taken 28 days after the second AZD1222 dose. Receptors originate from an adult who received the AZD1222 COVID-19 vaccine. The CDR3 runs from the conserved cysteine through the conserved F or W. The D gene is left open where the match is weak. Size is stated for part of the rows, as once, few or many counts, or as a class when the clone is expanded.

>TRBV7-2|-|-|TRBJ2-2
CASSVSGLSGELFF
TGTGCCAGCAGCGTTAGCGGCCTAAGCGGGGAGCTGTTTTTT
>TRBV4-3|-|-|TRBJ2-4
CASSQDLGVGAKNIQYF
TGCGCCAGCAGCCAAGATTTGGGCGTGGGAGCCAAAAACATTCAGTACTTC
>TRBV7-2|-|-|TRBJ2-1
CASSPGWDEQFF
TGTGCCAGCAGCCCAGGGTGGGATGAGCAGTTCTTC
>TRBV7-2|TRBD2|-|TRBJ2-5
CASSLGGRYLGRGTQYF
TGTGCCAGCAGCTTGGGAGGGAGGTACCTTGGTAGGGGGACCCAGTACTTC
>TRBV5-1|-|-|TRBJ1-1
CASTRGAPNTEAFF
TGCGCCAGCACCAGAGGGGCCCCGAACACTGAAGCTTTCTTT
>TRBV5-1|TRBD1|-|TRBJ1-3
CASSLGDRSLSGNTIYF
TGCGCCAGCAGCTTGGGGGACAGGTCCCTCTCTGGAAACACCATATATTTT
>TRBV5-5|-|-|TRBJ1-2
CASRPEPTQGINGYTF
TGTGCCAGCAGGCCCGAACCCACTCAGGGGATCAATGGCTACACCTTC
>TRBV18|-|-|TRBJ2-4
CASSPGGGRENIQYF
TGTGCCAGCTCACCAGGAGGGGGCAGGGAAAACATTCAGTACTTC
>TRBV7-3|-|-|TRBJ2-1
CASSLTVMGEQFF
TGTGCCAGCAGCTTAACTGTGATGGGTGAGCAGTTCTTC
>TRBV9|-|-|TRBJ1-2
CASSVEGGNYGYTF
TGTGCCAGCAGCGTAGAGGGCGGAAACTATGGCTACACCTTC
>TRBV15|-|-|TRBJ1-1
CATSREFGGTEAFF
TGTGCCACCAGCAGAGAGTTTGGGGGGACTGAAGCTTTCTTT
>TRBV24-1|-|-|TRBJ2-7
CATSGRTTYEQYF
TGTGCCACCAGTGGGAGAACGACCTACGAGCAGTACTTC
>TRBV10-3|-|once|TRBJ1-1
CAISGSRVDRFAGKNTEAFF
TGTGCCATCAGTGGGTCCCGGGTTGACCGGTTTGCGGGCAAGAACACTGAAGCTTTCTTT
>TRBV10-3|TRBD1|-|TRBJ1-1
CATSPGQRNTEAFF
TGTGCCACTTCACCGGGACAGAGAAACACTGAAGCTTTCTTT
>TRBV4-2|-|-|TRBJ2-7
CASSHTGGGSHEQYF
TGTGCCAGCAGCCACACAGGGGGGGGGAGCCACGAGCAGTACTTC
>TRBV6-5|-|-|TRBJ2-5
CASSTRETQYF
TGTGCCAGCAGTACGCGGGAGACCCAGTACTTC
>TRBV18|-|-|TRBJ2-1
CASSPPIGDYEQFF
TGTGCCAGCTCACCACCGATAGGGGATTATGAGCAGTTCTTC
>TRBV7-2|-|-|TRBJ2-2
CASSLGGLARAGELFF
TGTGCCAGCAGCTTAGGAGGCTTAGCCAGGGCCGGGGAGCTGTTTTTT
>TRBV18|-|-|TRBJ2-3
CASSPGGTDTQYF
TGTGCCAGCTCACCGGGGGGCACAGATACGCAGTATTTT
>TRBV5-4|-|-|TRBJ1-6
CASSLEAASPNSPLHF
TGTGCCAGCAGCTTGGAGGCCGCAAGTCCTAATTCACCCCTCCACTTT
>TRBV27|-|-|TRBJ1-4
CASKRSYGTNEKLFF
TGTGCCTCTAAGAGGTCATACGGAACTAATGAAAAACTGTTTTTT
>TRBV7-3|TRBD1|-|TRBJ1-1
CASSLTGGTEAFF
TGTGCCAGCAGCCTGACAGGGGGCACTGAAGCTTTCTTT
>TRBV18|-|-|TRBJ2-5
CASSPLWGDQETQYF
TGTGCCAGCTCACCACTCTGGGGGGATCAAGAGACCCAGTACTTC